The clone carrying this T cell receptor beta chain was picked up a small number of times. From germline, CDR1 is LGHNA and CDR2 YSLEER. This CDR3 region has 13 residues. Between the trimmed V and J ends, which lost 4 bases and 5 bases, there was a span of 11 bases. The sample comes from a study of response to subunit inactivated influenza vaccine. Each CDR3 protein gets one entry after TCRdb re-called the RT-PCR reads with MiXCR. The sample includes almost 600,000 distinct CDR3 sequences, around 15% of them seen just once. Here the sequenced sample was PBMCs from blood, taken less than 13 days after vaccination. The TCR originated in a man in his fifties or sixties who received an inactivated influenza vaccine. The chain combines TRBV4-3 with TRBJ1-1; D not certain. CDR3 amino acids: CASSREMGTEAFF. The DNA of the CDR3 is TGCGCCAGCAGCCGGGAGATGGGAACTGAAGCTTTCTTT.